The 22 T cell receptor beta chains in this list originate from one sample, sequenced in a study of T-cell memory formation after mild COVID-19. MiXCR was run by TCRdb on the 5' RACE reads, yielding one entry per CDR3 protein. The data contain about 210,000 distinct CDR3 sequences, around 26% of them singletons. Sample: PBMCs or a T cell subset sorted from them (not recorded which). These receptors all come from an adult woman who had mild COVID-19 (a few samples of this study predate the infection). Cell type and time point are not known.

This clonotype has more than one count but fewer than ten. The chain joins TRBV7-9 to TRBJ1-3, with D perhaps TRBD1 (5 bases). The CDR3 is 15 residues long. Germline assignment: CDR1 SEHNR and CDR2 FQNEAQ (reference sequence). Trimming removed 7 bases at V and 3 bases at J, with 16 bases between. CDR3 nucleotide sequence: TGTGCCAGCAAAGGGCAAGGGGAAAGTGGAAACACCATATATTTT. This codes for CASKGQGESGNTIYF.

This clonotype was seen ten or more times. J is TRBJ2-7 and V is TRBV29-1; possibly TRBD1 or TRBD2 for D (5 bases each). There are 15 residues in the CDR3. Germline CDR1 is SQVTM and CDR2 is ANQGSEA. With 3 bases removed from V and 0 bases from J, the gap between germline ends came to 15 bases. For the CDR3, the DNA is TGCAGCGTTGAGGTAACCGGGACGCGCTCCTACGAGCAGTACTTC. It translates to CSVEVTGTRSYEQYF.

This clonotype was seen a few times. The rearrangement joins TRBV20-1 to TRBJ1-5; D is undetermined. Germline assignment: CDR1 DFQATT and CDR2 SNEGSKA (reference sequence). The CDR3 is 14 amino acids. Trimming removed 2 bases from V and 2 bases from J, with 10 bases in between. This CDR3 is CSARRSTGNQPQHF. The DNA of the CDR3 is TGCAGTGCTAGAAGGTCAACGGGCAATCAGCCCCAGCATTTT.

This clonotype was observed a handful of times. The V and J genes are TRBV24-1 and TRBJ1-1; D is uncertain. Germline V gene lookup returns CDR1 KGHDR and CDR2 SFDVKD. The CDR3 has 13 amino acids. Trimming cost V 0 bases and J 1 base, with 2 bases left between them. The CDR3 reads CATSDLGNTEAFF. For the CDR3, the DNA is TGTGCCACCAGTGATTTGGGGAACACTGAAGCTTTCTTT.

This clonotype appeared a few times. This sequence joins TRBV20-1 and TRBJ1-5, with a tentative D call TRBD1 (5 bases). The V gene's germline CDR1 is DFQATT and CDR2 SNEGSKA (reference sequence). CDR3 size: 12 residues. Trimming removed 6 bases from V and 6 bases from J, with 12 bases in between. The CDR3 loop reads CSAPGGGQPQHF. The CDR3 nucleotides read TGCAGTGCCCCTGGTGGGGGTCAGCCCCAGCATTTT.

The V gene is TRBV5-1, the J gene TRBJ1-1, with D possibly TRBD1 on 5 matching bases. CDR1 is SGHRS and CDR2 is YFSETQ in the germline V gene. This CDR3 has 15 amino acids. V dropped 4 bases and J dropped 1 base, with 14 bases sitting between them. Here the CDR3 reads CASSITGTANTEAFF. The CDR3 coding sequence is TGCGCCAGCAGCATAACCGGGACGGCGAACACTGAAGCTTTCTTT.

This chain joins TRBV7-2 and TRBJ2-7, with D unresolved. V shed 1 base and J shed 4 bases, with 11 bases lying between them. CDR3 length: 14 residues. Germline CDR1 reads SGHTA; CDR2 reads FQGNSA. For the CDR3, the DNA is TGTGCCAGCAGCTTAGGTACCGGAAAATACGAGCAGTACTTC. Amino acids: CASSLGTGKYEQYF.

J is TRBJ1-2 and V is TRBV7-9; TRBD1 aligns across 7 bases. V trimming: 0 bases; J trimming: 2 bases; junction bases outside the gene matches: 3. This CDR3 spans 15 amino acids. CDR1 and CDR2 from the germline V gene are SEHNR and FQNEAQ (reference sequence). CDR3 in DNA: TGTGCCAGCAGCTTAGCGTACAGGGGAAACTATGGCTACACCTTC. Protein product: CASSLAYRGNYGYTF.

There are a few counts of this clonotype. The chain uses TRBV29-1 and TRBJ2-1; possible D gene TRBD2, 7 bases. CDR1 SQVTM and CDR2 ANQGSEA come from the germline V gene. CDR3 length equals 14 residues. The V gene lost 7 bases and the J gene lost 0 bases, with 13 bases spanning the gap. The CDR3 nucleotides read TGCAGCGCCCGAGGGGGGGACTCCTACAATGAGCAGTTCTTC. Protein product: CSARGGDSYNEQFF.

This clonotype was recorded a few times. V is TRBV7-9 and J is TRBJ2-3; D remains unclear. V lost 3 bases and J 2 bases, leaving 3 bases between the germline ends. Germline CDR1 reads SEHNR; CDR2 reads FQNEAQ (reference sequence). The CDR3 has 12 amino acids. CDR3 DNA: TGTGCCAGCAGCTTCGTCACAGATACGCAGTATTTT. The encoded protein is CASSFVTDTQYF. The full variable domain, with the rest looked up from reference TRBV7-9 and TRBJ2-3, is DTGVSQNPRHKITKRGQNVTFRCDPISEHNRLYWYRQTLGQGPEFLTYFQNEAQLEKSRLLSDRFSAERPKGSFSTLEIQRTEQGDSAMYLCASSFVTDTQYFGPGTRLTVL.

This clonotype was detected only a few times. The chain joins TRBV7-9 to TRBJ2-3; D remains ambiguous. This CDR3 region has 15 residues. The germline V gene has CDR1 SEHNR and CDR2 FQNEAQ (reference sequence). Trimming shortened V by 3 bases and J by 5 bases, and 15 bases separated the two germline ends. The CDR3 coding sequence is TGTGCCAGCAGCTTCTGGACCGGCCTCGGAGATACGCAGTATTTT. Translating it yields CASSFWTGLGDTQYF.

V and J are TRBV5-1 and TRBJ2-7; weak D call: TRBD1 (6 bases). Germline V lookup: CDR1 SGHRS, CDR2 YFSETQ. Trimming left V 4 bases short and J 3 bases short, with 14 bases between. CDR3 size: 14 residues. The CDR3 loop is CASSTDRFRYEQYF. The CDR3 DNA reads TGCGCCAGCAGCACGGACAGATTCCGCTACGAGCAGTACTTC.

V gene TRBV5-1 combines with J gene TRBJ1-1, with D tentatively TRBD1 (5 bases). Germline V lookup: CDR1 SGHRS, CDR2 YFSETQ. With 8 bases removed from V and 0 bases from J, the gap between germline ends came to 17 bases. CDR3 size: 15 residues. In DNA, the CDR3 is TGCGCCAGTCGAACTTGGGACCTCATGAACACTGAAGCTTTCTTT. This sequence encodes CASRTWDLMNTEAFF.

The J gene is TRBJ1-5, the V gene TRBV27, with D tentatively TRBD1 (6 bases). This CDR3 spans 15 amino acids. Trimming left V 3 bases short and J 3 bases short, with 12 bases between. Germline CDR1 and CDR2: MNHEY and SMNVEV (reference sequence). The DNA of the CDR3 is TGTGCCAGCAGTTTTAGTGGGGGCGACAATCAGCCCCAGCATTTT. The encoded protein is CASSFSGGDNQPQHF.

In its sample, this clonotype was seen a few times. J is TRBJ2-6 and V is TRBV5-5; maybe TRBD2 (6 bases). V was trimmed by 4 bases and J by 0 bases, leaving 11 bases between them. CDR1 SGHKS and CDR2 YYEKEE come from the germline V gene (reference sequence). CDR3 size: 16 residues. The CDR3 loop is CASSQTGLSGANVLTF. CDR3 in DNA: TGTGCCAGCAGCCAGACGGGACTCTCTGGGGCCAACGTCCTGACTTTC.

Only a few counts were recorded for this clonotype. This CDR3 is CASSPNGQGSTEAFF. DNA of the CDR3: TGTGCCAGCAGTCCCAACGGACAGGGAAGCACTGAAGCTTTCTTT. The V gene is TRBV7-9, the J gene TRBJ1-1; 8 bases are a match to TRBD1. The CDR3 is 15 residues long. V was clipped by 6 bases and J by 4 bases; unmatched bases: 10. Germline V lookup: CDR1 SEHNR, CDR2 FQNEAQ (reference sequence).

This chain connects TRBV4-3 to TRBJ2-3; possible D gene TRBD2, 6 bases. V lost 1 base and J 4 bases, leaving 12 bases between the germline ends. Germline assignment: CDR1 LGHNA and CDR2 YSLEER. There are 15 residues in the CDR3. The CDR3 loop reads CASSQGPSVADTQYF. The CDR3 bases are TGCGCCAGCAGCCAAGGGCCTAGCGTAGCAGATACGCAGTATTTT.

The rearrangement joins TRBV20-1 to TRBJ2-1; possible D gene TRBD2, 5 bases. Trimming cost V 0 bases and J 4 bases, with 10 bases left between them. The CDR3 has 14 residues. Germline V gene data show CDR1 as DFQATT and CDR2 as SNEGSKA (reference sequence). The CDR3 coding sequence is TGCAGTGCTAGAGAAAGGCTAGCTTACAATGAGCAGTTCTTC. It translates to CSARERLAYNEQFF.

The chain recombines TRBV18 with TRBJ1-1; possible D gene TRBD1, 6 bases. This CDR3 is built from 13 residues. Germline CDR1 and CDR2: KGHSH and LQKENI. Trimming pared 8 bases from V and 2 bases from J, leaving 12 bases between. For the CDR3, the DNA is TGTGCCAGCGGACTACAGGGAAACACTGAAGCTTTCTTT. The encoded protein is CASGLQGNTEAFF.

This chain joins TRBV5-8 and TRBJ2-1; 10 nucleotides match TRBD2. Losses at the gene ends were 7 bases for V and 3 bases for J; bases not matched to a gene: 22. Germline V gives CDR1 SGHTS, CDR2 YDEGEE. The CDR3 contains 20 residues. The CDR3 coding sequence is TGTGCCAGCTTCCCGGTAGGCGGTAGCGGGGGGCCGCGTCTCTACAATGAGCAGTTCTTC. Amino acid sequence: CASFPVGGSGGPRLYNEQFF.

The sample holds a few counts of this clonotype. This chain uses TRBV28 with TRBJ1-1, with a possible D match to TRBD1 (6 bases). This CDR3 has 14 amino acids. In germline, CDR1 is MDHEN, CDR2 SYDVKM. The V end lost 8 bases, the J end lost 0 bases, and 13 bases lay between the germline ends. CDR3 region: CASLGQRVNTEAFF. In DNA form, the CDR3 reads TGTGCCAGCTTAGGACAGAGAGTGAACACTGAAGCTTTCTTT.

This clonotype was seen a few times. This sequence joins TRBV20-1 and TRBJ2-7, with D tentatively TRBD1 (6 bases). Looked up from germline, CDR1 is DFQATT and CDR2 is SNEGSKA (reference sequence). Trimming removed 6 bases at V and 2 bases at J, with 20 bases between. This CDR3 is 15 amino acids long. The CDR3 loop is CSAQKGVTRPYEQYF. The CDR3 coding sequence is TGCAGTGCCCAGAAGGGGGTAACCAGGCCCTACGAGCAGTACTTC.